Here is one T cell receptor (beta chain) with its context. Its antigen remains unidentified. This entry comes from a study of T cell responses to AZD1222 COVID-19 vaccine. About the research overall: Samples with a second dose at about 4 or about 12 weeks were pooled together.

Some clones are missing from TCRdb's copy, which holds only in-frame ones; the method was immunoSEQ multiplex PCR. There are some 84,000 clones in the sample; around 85% occur only once, and more than 7% lies in the top ten. The length of the CDR3 is 16 residues. CDR1 and CDR2 (germline): MDHEN, SYDVKM. Trimming cost V 2 bases and J 4 bases, with 17 bases left between them. General study points: Targets within unmutated variant regions were reportedly found for nearly half of spike-specific TCRs.

The sequence derives from an adult in good health. Sample: peripheral blood, taken on day 0 of AZD1222 vaccination. The chain employs TRBV28 and TRBJ2-5; D may match TRBD1 or TRBD2 (6 bases each). DNA of the CDR3: TGTGCCAGCAGTTTAAGGGCAGGGGCCGGGAGAGAGACCCAGTACTTC. This translates into CASSLRAGAGRETQYF. The variable domain in full, completed from reference TRBV28 and TRBJ2-5, reads DVKVTQSSRYLVKRTGEKVFLECVQDMDHENMFWYRQDPGLGLRLIYFSYDVKMKEKGDIPEGYSVSREKKERFSLILESASTNQTSMYLCASSLRAGAGRETQYFGPGTRLLVL.